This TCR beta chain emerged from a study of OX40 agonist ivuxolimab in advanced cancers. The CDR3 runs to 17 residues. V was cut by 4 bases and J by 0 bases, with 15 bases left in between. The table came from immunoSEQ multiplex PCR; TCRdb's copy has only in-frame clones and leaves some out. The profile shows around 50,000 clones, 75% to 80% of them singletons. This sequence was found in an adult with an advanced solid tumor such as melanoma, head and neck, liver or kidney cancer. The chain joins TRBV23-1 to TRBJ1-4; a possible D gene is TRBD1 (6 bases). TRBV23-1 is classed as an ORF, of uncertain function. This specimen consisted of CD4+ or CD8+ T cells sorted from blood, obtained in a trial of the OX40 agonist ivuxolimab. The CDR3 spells CASSPSDRQATNEKLFF. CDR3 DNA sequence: TGCGCCAGCAGTCCCTCCGACCGACAGGCAACTAATGAAAAACTGTTTTTT.